This TCR beta chain is drawn from a study of blood T cell repertoires in COVID-19. Study-level background: Sources were T cells, B-cell-depleted T cells, or PBMCs; the material itself was cDNA or gDNA.

In terms of age and location, participants ranged from roughly 18 to 90 years and lived in about two dozen US areas. Clinical history reported by participants formed the basis on which cohorts were assigned. Authors' processing steps: Researchers report that nucleated cell counts were estimated from reference gene primer amplification. Assay: immunoSEQ multiplex PCR; the TCRdb copy retains only in-frame clones and omits some. V and J calls and clone size are given by that table; D and trimming were obtained from the DNA. The profile shows around 200,000 clones, 85% to 90% of them singletons. Trimming pared 11 bases from V and 1 base from J, leaving 14 bases between. CDR3 length equals 13 residues. The V gene's germline CDR1 is MNHEY and CDR2 SVGAGI.

Specimen: PBMCs or T cells enriched from blood (not recorded which). The chain has TRBV6-5 and TRBJ1-1; D is perhaps TRBD1 (5 bases). This clonotype was obtained from a man aged 40-50 years who had recovered from COVID-19. This CDR3 reads CAVRPTGNTEAFF. CDR3 DNA sequence: TGTGCCGTGAGGCCCACAGGGAACACTGAAGCTTTCTTT.